The 21 T cell receptor beta chains in this list originate from one sample, sequenced in a study of T cells in Graves' hyperthyroidism and ophthalmopathy. The investigators amplified TCR beta CDR3 regions from RNA transcripts. HTBI primers drove first-round RT-PCR of the TCR CDR3. A single record per CDR3 protein comes from TCRdb applying MiXCR to the multiplex PCR reads. Of about 200,000 distinct CDR3 sequences listed, roughly 17% are singletons. The specimen sequenced was blood. Receptor source: a woman aged 50 to 60 with Graves' hyperthyroidism.

This clonotype was seen more than once but under ten times. The rearrangement uses TRBV29-1 and TRBJ2-5; 7 bases fit TRBD2. Germline assignment: CDR1 SQVTM and CDR2 ANQGSEA. J gave up 9 bases and V 5 bases, and 15 bases lay outside the gene matches. The CDR3 sequence is 14 residues long. CDR3 in DNA: TGCAGCGTTACCAGAATGGGGAGGGAGGAGGCCCAGTACTTC. Translation: CSVTRMGREEAQYF.

The rearrangement joins TRBV19 to TRBJ2-1; D uncertain. Trimming pared 2 bases from V and 6 bases from J, leaving 8 bases between. In germline, CDR1 is LNHDA, CDR2 SQIVND (reference sequence). This CDR3 is 13 amino acids long. CDR3 bases: TGTGCCAGTAGTATATTAGTAGGCAATGAGCAGTTCTTC. Protein sequence: CASSILVGNEQFF.

This clonotype appeared many times. The chain links TRBV2 to TRBJ1-2; the match to TRBD1 covers 7 bases. Unmatched junction bases numbered 11, after V lost 5 bases and J lost 5 bases. The CDR3 loop spans 15 amino acids. The germline gives CDR1 SNHLY, CDR2 FYNNEI. CDR3 DNA sequence: TGTGCCAGCAGTCTGAGGACAGGCCTGCCGTATGGCTACACCTTC. Translated, it gives CASSLRTGLPYGYTF.

V is TRBV20-1 and J is TRBJ1-1, with TRBD1 as a possible D gene (5 bases). V dropped 3 bases and J dropped 2 bases, with 13 bases sitting between them. Germline CDR1 and CDR2: DFQATT and SNEGSKA (reference sequence). The CDR3 loop spans 14 amino acids. CDR3: CSARPPGPNTEAFF. The CDR3 nucleotides are TGCAGTGCTAGGCCCCCGGGGCCAAACACTGAAGCTTTCTTT.

The genes are TRBV5-4 and TRBJ2-1; 7 bases are a match to TRBD1. V lost 4 bases, J lost 5 bases, and 6 bases stayed unmatched. CDR1 and CDR2 from the germline V gene are SGHNT and YYREEE (reference sequence). The CDR3 runs to 14 residues. The chain's CDR3 is CASSPGQLNNEQFF. The CDR3 DNA reads TGTGCCAGCAGCCCGGGACAGCTGAACAATGAGCAGTTCTTC.

This clonotype was recorded many times. The CDR3 DNA reads as TGCAGTGCTAGAGACCCGGGACAAAACTACAATGAGCAGTTCTTC. Its translation is CSARDPGQNYNEQFF. V is TRBV20-1 and J is TRBJ2-1; possibly TRBD1 for D (6 bases). The CDR3 consists of 15 residues. Germline loops: CDR1 DFQATT, CDR2 SNEGSKA (reference sequence). Trimming pared 0 bases from V and 3 bases from J, leaving 12 bases between.

This clonotype was observed at least ten times. V gene TRBV7-9 combines with J gene TRBJ1-1, with D hard to call. Germline V gene lookup returns CDR1 SEHNR and CDR2 FQNEAQ (reference sequence). The CDR3 has 14 amino acids. V lost 1 base and J lost 1, with 7 bases in between. The DNA for the CDR3 is TGTGCCAGCAGCTTAGGAACGGCGAACACTGAAGCTTTCTTT. It yields the protein CASSLGTANTEAFF.

There are a few counts of this clonotype. The chain recombines TRBV20-1 with TRBJ1-5; 8 bases fit TRBD1. CDR1 is DFQATT, CDR2 SNEGSKA, per germline (reference sequence). This CDR3 has 14 amino acids. After removal of 6 bases from V and 6 bases from J, the junction contained 10 bases not matched to a gene. The CDR3 protein is CSAAADRVFQPQHF. CDR3 coding DNA: TGCAGTGCCGCCGCGGACAGGGTTTTTCAGCCCCAGCATTTT.

This clonotype was detected many times. The genes are TRBV24-1 and TRBJ2-5; no firm D call. The V gene's germline CDR1 is KGHDR and CDR2 SFDVKD. The CDR3 is 15 residues long. The germline V and J ends were trimmed by 9 bases and 2 bases, with 18 bases remaining between them. CDR3 amino acids: CATSLGQYLQETQYF. For the CDR3, the DNA is TGTGCCACCTCGTTAGGGCAATATCTACAAGAGACCCAGTACTTC.

The chain recombines TRBV5-1 with TRBJ2-2; TRBD1 agrees at 8 bases. V lost 0 bases, J lost 4 bases, and 11 bases stayed unmatched. The CDR3 has 18 amino acids. CDR1 is SGHRS and CDR2 is YFSETQ in the germline V gene. The CDR3 DNA sequence: TGCGCCAGCAGCTTGGCGGGGACAGGAGCTCGCATCACCGGGGAGCTGTTTTTT. Translation: CASSLAGTGARITGELFF.

This clonotype was counted ten times or more. The chain joins TRBV7-3 to TRBJ1-6; no clear D gene. V was clipped by 2 bases and J by 5 bases, with 13 bases between them. From germline, CDR1 is SGHTA and CDR2 FQGTGA. There are 16 residues in the CDR3. The DNA of the CDR3 is TGTGCCAGCAGCTTATACTCGGGCAGAGATAATTCACCCCTCCACTTT. Residues: CASSLYSGRDNSPLHF.

This clonotype was detected ten times or more. The gene calls are TRBV7-9 and TRBJ1-1, with a weak D call TRBD1 (5 bases). CDR3 length: 13 residues. V dropped 1 base and J dropped 8 bases, with 11 bases sitting between them. Germline values: CDR1 SEHNR, CDR2 FQNEAQ (reference sequence). The CDR3, as DNA: TGTGCCAGCAGCTTAGATAAGGGACGAGAAGCTTTCTTT. It encodes CASSLDKGREAFF.

This rearrangement joins TRBV12-3 or TRBV12-4 to TRBJ2-5, with 9 bases aligning to TRBD1. Trimming at V came to 6 bases and at J to 6 bases, leaving 14 bases not matched to a gene. The length of the CDR3 is 16 residues. CDR3 in amino acids: CASSANRGQGMKTQYF. The DNA for the CDR3 is TGTGCCAGCAGCGCTAACAGGGGGCAGGGGATGAAGACCCAGTACTTC.

In its sample, this clonotype was seen many times. The rearrangement joins TRBV28 to TRBJ2-3; TRBD2 agrees at 12 bases. J was trimmed by 6 bases and V by 2 bases; bases with no gene match: 3. CDR3 length: 15 residues. CDR1 is MDHEN and CDR2 is SYDVKM in the germline V gene. DNA for the CDR3: TGTGCCAGCAGTTTACTAGCGGGAGGGGGGGATACGCAGTATTTT. The encoded protein is CASSLLAGGGDTQYF.

The chain employs TRBV18 and TRBJ2-5; TRBD2 aligns across 12 bases. From germline, CDR1 is KGHSH and CDR2 LQKENI. J gave up 5 bases and V 4 bases, and 5 bases lay outside the gene matches. The length of the CDR3 is 15 residues. CDR3: CASSLRTSGMETQYF. Written as DNA, the CDR3 is TGTGCCAGCTCACTCAGGACTAGCGGGATGGAGACCCAGTACTTC.

This clonotype has ten or more counts. V gene TRBV5-1 combines with J gene TRBJ2-1; 7 bases are a match to TRBD1. Trimming took 0 bases from V and 0 from J; bases not matched to a gene: 6. The CDR3 is made up of 17 amino acids. Germline CDR1 is SGHRS and CDR2 is YFSETQ. The CDR3 DNA is TGCGCCAGCAGCTTGGTCCCCCGGGACAGCTCCTACAATGAGCAGTTCTTC. Its protein product is CASSLVPRDSSYNEQFF. The full variable domain, rest sourced from reference TRBV5-1 and TRBJ2-1, is KAGVTQTPRYLIKTRGQQVTLSCSPISGHRSVSWYQQTPGQGLQFLFEYFSETQRNKGNFPGRFSGRQFSNSRSEMNVSTLELGDSALYLCASSLVPRDSSYNEQFFGPGTRLTVL.

In its sample, this clonotype was seen a few times. The V and J genes are TRBV6-5 and TRBJ2-7; D gene ambiguous. V was pared by 5 bases and J by 4 bases, with 6 bases between. This CDR3 is built from 11 residues. Germline lookup yields CDR1 MNHEY and CDR2 SVGAGI. This chain's CDR3 is CASSNQYEQYF. As DNA, the CDR3 is TGTGCCAGCAGTAACCAGTACGAGCAGTACTTC.

This clonotype has a count of ten or more. The chain has TRBV9 and TRBJ2-1; D is undetermined. CDR1 SGDLS and CDR2 YYNGEE come from the germline V gene. Trimming left V 0 bases short and J 5 bases short, with 6 bases between. This CDR3 spans 13 amino acids. CDR3 region: CASSVDINNEQFF. CDR3 nucleotide sequence: TGTGCCAGCAGCGTAGACATTAACAATGAGCAGTTCTTC.

This clonotype has a count of ten or more. The chain's CDR3 is CATRGTTAGGTDTQYF. CDR3 coding DNA: TGTGCCACCAGGGGAACCACAGCGGGGGGAACAGATACGCAGTATTTT. The rearrangement joins TRBV24-1 to TRBJ2-3; TRBD2 aligns across 9 bases. Germline V gene lookup returns CDR1 KGHDR and CDR2 SFDVKD. V was clipped by 7 bases and J by 3 bases; unmatched bases: 10. The CDR3 runs 16 residues.

Concerning this clonotype itself: One end of the junction is discordant with germline, which a read error may explain. The CDR3 is CASSQVNRENYSYTF. The DNA for the CDR3 is TGCGCCAGCAGCCAAGTAAACAGGGAAAACTATAGCTACACCTTC. V usage is TRBV4-1 and J usage is TRBJ1-2, with a tentative D call TRBD1 (6 bases). The CDR3 spans 15 residues. CDR1 is MGHRA, CDR2 YSYEKL, per germline.

This clonotype has a count of ten or more. The rearrangement links TRBV28 to TRBJ2-3; 8 bases match TRBD1. Germline CDR1 is MDHEN and CDR2 is SYDVKM. The CDR3 is 14 amino acids. V lost 6 bases, J lost 3 bases, and 5 bases stayed unmatched. CDR3 DNA sequence: TGTGCCAGCAGCCGGACAGGGTGGACAGATACGCAGTATTTT. This translates into CASSRTGWTDTQYF. The whole variable domain, filled in from reference TRBV28 and TRBJ2-3, reads DVKVTQSSRYLVKRTGEKVFLECVQDMDHENMFWYRQDPGLGLRLIYFSYDVKMKEKGDIPEGYSVSREKKERFSLILESASTNQTSMYLCASSRTGWTDTQYFGPGTRLTVL.